This entry is about one T cell receptor (beta chain). This sample was included in a study of blood T cell repertoires in COVID-19. Sequencing used immunoSEQ multiplex PCR; TCRdb keeps in-frame clones, though not all of them. Of some 270,000 clones listed, 89% are singletons. The CDR3 has 12 residues. Trimming stripped 6 bases from V and 3 bases from J, with 8 bases between. Germline CDR1 reads LNHDA; CDR2 reads SQIVND (reference sequence). This sequence originates from a man aged 45 to 65 with acute or convalescent COVID-19. The chain uses TRBV19 and TRBJ1-1; weak D call: TRBD1 (5 bases). The sequencing sample was made of peripheral blood. CDR3: CASRSGDTEAFF. The CDR3 DNA sequence: TGTGCCAGTAGATCGGGGGACACTGAAGCTTTCTTT.